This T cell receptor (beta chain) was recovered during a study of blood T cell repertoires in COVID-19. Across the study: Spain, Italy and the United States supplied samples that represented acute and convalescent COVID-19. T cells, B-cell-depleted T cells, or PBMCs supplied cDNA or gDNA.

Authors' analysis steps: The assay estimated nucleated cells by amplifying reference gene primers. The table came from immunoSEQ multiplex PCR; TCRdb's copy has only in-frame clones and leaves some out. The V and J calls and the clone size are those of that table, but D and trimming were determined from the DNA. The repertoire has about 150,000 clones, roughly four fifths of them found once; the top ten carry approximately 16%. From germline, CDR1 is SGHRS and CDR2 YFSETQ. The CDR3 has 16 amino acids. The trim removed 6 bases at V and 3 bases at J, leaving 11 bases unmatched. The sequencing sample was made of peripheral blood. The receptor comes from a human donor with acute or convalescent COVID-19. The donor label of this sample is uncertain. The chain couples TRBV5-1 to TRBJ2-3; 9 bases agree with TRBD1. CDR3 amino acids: CASNTGGGWRTDTQYF. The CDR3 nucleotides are TGCGCCAGCAATACAGGGGGCGGGTGGAGGACAGATACGCAGTATTTT.